This TCR beta chain was observed in a study of T cell responses to AZD1222 COVID-19 vaccine. Study-level points and caveats: Donors skewed white British and female; clonal diversity was possibly underestimated.

Comments on this clone: The antigen is undetermined.

Generated by immunoSEQ multiplex PCR, the TCRdb table keeps only in-frame clones and is missing some. The sample has some 92,000 clones; 91% are singletons. This sequence originates from an adult in good health. Here the sequenced sample was peripheral blood, taken on day 0 of AZD1222 vaccination.

CDR3: CASSLIEFGLGYTF. The CDR3 DNA follows: TGTGCCAGCAGTTTAATTGAGTTCGGTCTTGGCTACACCTTC. The chain recombines TRBV28 with TRBJ1-2; D is ambiguous. The CDR3 totals 14 residues. The V and J ends lost 2 bases and 7 bases respectively, with 14 bases between them. Germline V lookup: CDR1 MDHEN, CDR2 SYDVKM.